This T cell receptor beta chain was recorded in a study of OX40 agonist ivuxolimab in advanced cancers. Background on the study: Earlier anti-PD-1, anti-PD-L1 or anti-CTLA-4 therapy was permitted; 30% to 45% had received some.

This clone has a handful of counts. Its antigen is unknown. The table came from immunoSEQ multiplex PCR; TCRdb's copy has only in-frame clones and leaves some out. The sample carries about 62,000 clones, around 90% recorded once. Study-level findings and limits: Averaged across samples, CD8+ T cells carried more expanded clones than CD4+ did. By week 6 at 0.1 to 3.0 mg/kg, blood CD4+ and CD8+ T cells had expanded clonally.

The sequence derives from an adult with an advanced solid tumor such as melanoma, head and neck, liver or kidney cancer. Material: CD4+ or CD8+ T cells sorted from blood, obtained in a trial of the OX40 agonist ivuxolimab.

The CDR3 spells CASSSTRGQGYGYTF. CDR3 nucleotide sequence: TGTGCCAGCAGCTCAACTAGGGGACAGGGATATGGCTACACCTTC. The chain carries TRBV14 and TRBJ1-2, with 9 bases identical to TRBD1. The germline gives CDR1 SGHDN, CDR2 FVKESK. V was pared by 5 bases and J by 5 bases, with 9 bases of the junction left unmatched. This CDR3 comprises 15 residues.